This T cell receptor (beta chain) was captured by sequencing in a study of OX40 agonist ivuxolimab in advanced cancers. The germline gives CDR1 SQVTM, CDR2 ANQGSEA. The V and J ends lost 8 bases and 1 base, in that order; junction bases with no gene match: 14. The CDR3 is 16 amino acids. Data came from immunoSEQ multiplex PCR; TCRdb stores just in-frame clones and leaves some out. The repertoire includes about 25,000 clones, approximately 79% of them detected once, and over 10% sits in the top ten. The TCR comes from an adult with an advanced solid tumor such as melanoma, head and neck, liver or kidney cancer. The chain links TRBV29-1 to TRBJ2-1, with TRBD2 matching 7 bases. Material: CD4+ or CD8+ T cells sorted from blood, obtained in a trial of the OX40 agonist ivuxolimab. CDR3 sequence (DNA): TGCAGCTCAAATCGGGGCCCTAGCGGATCCTACAATGAGCAGTTCTTC. Translated: CSSNRGPSGSYNEQFF.